The text below deals with one T cell receptor beta chain. The data belong to a study of T cell responses to AZD1222 COVID-19 vaccine. Study information: Combined were second doses at about 4 or about 12 weeks.

The method was immunoSEQ multiplex PCR; TCRdb's version includes in-frame clones alone and lacks a portion of them. This table holds more than 150,000 clones, roughly 88% found once. Looked up from germline, CDR1 is MDHEN and CDR2 is SYDVKM. With 1 base removed from V and 4 bases from J, the gap between germline ends came to 4 bases. The CDR3 totals 13 residues. This material consisted of peripheral blood, taken on day 0 of AZD1222 vaccination. This chain uses TRBV28 with TRBJ1-4; unclear D gene. The clonotype originates from an adult in good health. CDR3: CASSLYSNEKLFF. CDR3 DNA: TGTGCCAGCAGTTTATACAGTAATGAAAAACTGTTTTTT.